The 2 T cell receptor beta chains reported below all come from one sample, sequenced in a study of blood T cell repertoires in COVID-19. Here immunoSEQ multiplex PCR was the method, and the copy in TCRdb shows in-frame clones only, minus some. This table has some 250,000 clones, around three quarters appearing once. Sequencing was performed on peripheral blood. These receptors originate from a woman at least 80 years old with acute or convalescent COVID-19.

This chain connects TRBV24-1 to TRBJ2-3; D call uncertain. V lost 10 bases and J lost 6, with 13 bases in between. The CDR3 runs 12 residues. Germline loops: CDR1 KGHDR, CDR2 SFDVKD. The DNA of the CDR3 is TGTGCCACGAGCAATACCGGGGATACGCAGTATTTT. Translated: CATSNTGDTQYF.

CDR3 region: CASSPRTAAAYEQYF. In DNA, the CDR3 is TGCGCCAGCAGCCCCCGGACAGCCGCCGCCTACGAGCAGTACTTC. The chain couples TRBV5-1 to TRBJ2-7, with D possibly being TRBD1 (6 bases). Looked up from germline, CDR1 is SGHRS and CDR2 is YFSETQ. Trimming cost V 4 bases and J 2 bases, with 16 bases left between them. This CDR3 contains 15 residues.